The rows below give T cell receptor beta chains drawn from one sample of a study of identical twins. TCRdb re-derived calls from the 5' RACE reads in MiXCR, one entry per CDR3 protein. Among hundreds of thousands of distinct CDR3 sequences listed, 20% to 25% were seen once. These data were likewise used in another study, on yellow fever vaccine responses in identical twins.

Sequencing input: CD4+ T cells sorted from blood. The receptor source for this set is a woman aged 18 to 35 in good health. CDR3s include the opening cysteine and the closing phenylalanine or tryptophan. The D gene is left open where the match is weak.

d_call v_call cdr3_aa
NA TRBV5-1 CASSLVLGLSYNEQFF
TRBD1 TRBV27 CASRRDRVINNEQFF
TRBD2 TRBV7-9 CASSLVRTSGSYEQFF
TRBD2 TRBV18 CASSPGLAGIDEQFF
TRBD1 TRBV2 CASSGDRAVGEQFF
TRBD1 TRBV29-1 CSAAGTGGNYIQYF
TRBD2 TRBV2 CASSERPNYLGLAGVKNIQYF
NA TRBV4-1 CASSQELTGELFF
NA TRBV6-5 CASSYSSRVLDTQYF
TRBD1 TRBV6-5 CATGQGNQPQHF
NA TRBV12-3/TRBV12-4 CASSFPMNTGELFF
NA TRBV5-1 CASSLGGRGADEQFF
NA TRBV3-1 CASSEAGEQFF
NA TRBV28 CASSLSRTPPDTQYF
NA TRBV11-2 CASSSRDLERSKLFF
TRBD2 TRBV18 CASSPPGGGEQYF
TRBD2 TRBV28 CASSPSIAGFLASTDTQYF
NA TRBV24-1 CATSYSSNEQFF
NA TRBV6-1 CASSLVWLANSPLHF
TRBD2 TRBV27 CASSPLLAGGEQFF
NA TRBV20-1 CSAHNSGTDTQYF
TRBD1 TRBV27 CASSSFLPDRPTF
TRBD2 TRBV5-1 CASSSGLAGDTQYF
NA TRBV20-1 CSARDLGNTGELFF
TRBD2 TRBV12-3/TRBV12-4 CAGAGATNTGELFF
NA TRBV3-1 CASSQMQGQPQHF
NA TRBV6-5 CASSYSRLQSSPLHF
NA TRBV5-1 CASSTFLSVGETQYF
NA TRBV12-3/TRBV12-4 CASSSRRATDTQYF
NA TRBV6-2/TRBV6-3 CASKRQLNTGELFF
NA TRBV7-9 CASSQLPYGNTGELFF
NA TRBV18 CASSPRLEIYEQYF
TRBD1 TRBV5-1 CASSGGTVNSPLHF
TRBD1 TRBV24-1 CATSEPWTGGDYGYTF
NA TRBV6-2/TRBV6-3 CASSWRGNRNSPLHF
TRBD2 TRBV20-1 CSVRGLAQTNEQFF
TRBD1 TRBV2 CASGGRQGAYYGYTF
NA TRBV27 CASTPRGNTEAFF
NA TRBV7-9 CASSSGGYTDTQYF
TRBD1 TRBV5-1 CASSLSSAGGVSTGELFF